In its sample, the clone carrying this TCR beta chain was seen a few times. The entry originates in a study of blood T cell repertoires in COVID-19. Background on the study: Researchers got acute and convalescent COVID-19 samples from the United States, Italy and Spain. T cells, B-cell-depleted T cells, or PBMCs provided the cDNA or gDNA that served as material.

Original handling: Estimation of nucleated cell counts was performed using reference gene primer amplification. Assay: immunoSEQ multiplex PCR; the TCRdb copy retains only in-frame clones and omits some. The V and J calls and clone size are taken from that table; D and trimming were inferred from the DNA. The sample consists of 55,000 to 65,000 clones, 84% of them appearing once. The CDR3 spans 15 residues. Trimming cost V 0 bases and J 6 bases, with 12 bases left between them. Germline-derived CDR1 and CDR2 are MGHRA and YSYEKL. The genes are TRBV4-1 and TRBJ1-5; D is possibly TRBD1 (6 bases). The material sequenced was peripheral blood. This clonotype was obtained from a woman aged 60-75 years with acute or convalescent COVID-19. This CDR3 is CASSQEQGHSQPQHF. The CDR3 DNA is TGCGCCAGCAGCCAAGAACAGGGCCATAGTCAGCCCCAGCATTTT.